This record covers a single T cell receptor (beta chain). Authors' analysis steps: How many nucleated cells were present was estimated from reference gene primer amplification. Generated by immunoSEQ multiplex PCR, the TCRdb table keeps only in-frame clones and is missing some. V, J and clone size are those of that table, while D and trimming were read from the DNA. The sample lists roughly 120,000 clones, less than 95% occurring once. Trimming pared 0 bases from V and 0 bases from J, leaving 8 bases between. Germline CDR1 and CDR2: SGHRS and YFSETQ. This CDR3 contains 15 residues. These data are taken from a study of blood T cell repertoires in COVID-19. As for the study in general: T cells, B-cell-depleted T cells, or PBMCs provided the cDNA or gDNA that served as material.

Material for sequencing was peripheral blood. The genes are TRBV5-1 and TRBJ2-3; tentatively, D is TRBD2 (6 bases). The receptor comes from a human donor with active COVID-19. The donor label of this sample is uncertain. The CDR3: CASSLEAGSTDTQYF. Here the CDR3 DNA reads TGCGCCAGCAGCTTGGAGGCGGGAAGCACAGATACGCAGTATTTT.